A few counts support the clone carrying this T cell receptor (beta chain). Its antigen remains unknown. The sample is drawn from a study of shared clonotypes between healthy human individuals. Regarding the study as a whole: Researchers sampled only blood; tissue repertoires likely differ.

Genomic DNA of each subset was evenly split across several immunoSEQ plates. PCR replicates from unsorted PBMC used roughly 300 ng DNA, and this amount was some 30,000 T cell genomes. It was on ten immunoSEQ deep assay plates that unsorted PBMC DNA was sequenced. Libraries were prepared by immunoSEQ multiplex PCR; TCRdb keeps only in-frame clonotypes and omits some of them. This sample has 450,000 to 600,000 clones; around 74% occur once, and the top ten carry roughly 13%. This CDR3 contains 14 residues. With V trimmed by 5 bases and J by 2 bases, 6 bases remained unmatched. The germline V gene encodes CDR1 MDHEN and CDR2 SYDVKM.

V gene TRBV28 combines with J gene TRBJ2-7; 7 positions agree with TRBD1. The sequence was collected from a middle-aged woman in good health. Some clones in this sample may be carry-over from other donors' samples. The sample taken for sequencing was PBMCs. The CDR3 coding sequence is TGTGCCAGCAGTACCCCCGGGACAGCCTACGAGCAGTACTTC. Translation: CASSTPGTAYEQYF.